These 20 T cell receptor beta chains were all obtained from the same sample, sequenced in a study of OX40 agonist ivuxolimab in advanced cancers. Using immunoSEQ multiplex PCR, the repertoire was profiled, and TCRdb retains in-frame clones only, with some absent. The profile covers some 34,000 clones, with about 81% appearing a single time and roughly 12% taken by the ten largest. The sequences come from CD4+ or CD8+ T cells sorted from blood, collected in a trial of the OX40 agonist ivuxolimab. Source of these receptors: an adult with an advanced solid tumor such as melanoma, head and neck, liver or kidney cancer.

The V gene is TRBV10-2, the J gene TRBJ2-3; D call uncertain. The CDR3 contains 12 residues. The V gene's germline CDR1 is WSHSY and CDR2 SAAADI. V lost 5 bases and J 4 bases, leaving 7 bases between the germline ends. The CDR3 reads CASSTRPDTQYF. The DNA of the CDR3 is TGCGCCAGCAGTACGCGTCCAGATACGCAGTATTTT.

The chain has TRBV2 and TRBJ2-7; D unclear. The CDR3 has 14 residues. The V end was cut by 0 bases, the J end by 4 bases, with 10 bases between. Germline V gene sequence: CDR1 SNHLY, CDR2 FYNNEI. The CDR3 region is CASSEALEQYEQYF. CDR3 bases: TGTGCCAGCAGTGAAGCGCTCGAACAGTACGAGCAGTACTTC.

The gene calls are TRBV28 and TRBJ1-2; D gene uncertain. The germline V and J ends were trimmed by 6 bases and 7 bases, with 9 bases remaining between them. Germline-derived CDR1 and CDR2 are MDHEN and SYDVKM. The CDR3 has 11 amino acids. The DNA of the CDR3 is TGTGCCAGCAGACTAGGCCCTGGCTACACCTTC. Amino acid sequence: CASRLGPGYTF.

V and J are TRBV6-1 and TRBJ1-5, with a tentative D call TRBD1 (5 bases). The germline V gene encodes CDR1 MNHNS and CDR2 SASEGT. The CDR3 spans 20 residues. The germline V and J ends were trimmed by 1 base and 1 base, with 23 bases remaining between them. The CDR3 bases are TGTGCCAGCAGTGAAGGAAGGGGCGGGTGGCGACCTGGGAGCAATCAGCCCCAGCATTTT. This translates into CASSEGRGGWRPGSNQPQHF.

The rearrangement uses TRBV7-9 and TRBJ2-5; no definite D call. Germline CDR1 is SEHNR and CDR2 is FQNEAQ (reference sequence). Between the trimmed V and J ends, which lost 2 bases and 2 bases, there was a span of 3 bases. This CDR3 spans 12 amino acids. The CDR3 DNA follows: TGTGCCAGCAGCTTACGGCAAGAGACCCAGTACTTC. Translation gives CASSLRQETQYF. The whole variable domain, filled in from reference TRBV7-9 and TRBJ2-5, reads DTGVSQNPRHKITKRGQNVTFRCDPISEHNRLYWYRQTLGQGPEFLTYFQNEAQLEKSRLLSDRFSAERPKGSFSTLEIQRTEQGDSAMYLCASSLRQETQYFGPGTRLLVL.

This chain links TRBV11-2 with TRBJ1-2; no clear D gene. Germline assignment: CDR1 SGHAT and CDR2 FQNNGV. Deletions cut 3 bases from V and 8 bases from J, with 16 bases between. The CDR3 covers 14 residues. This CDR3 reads CASSFGPLSEGYTF. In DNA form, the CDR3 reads TGTGCCAGCAGCTTTGGTCCGTTATCGGAGGGCTACACCTTC.

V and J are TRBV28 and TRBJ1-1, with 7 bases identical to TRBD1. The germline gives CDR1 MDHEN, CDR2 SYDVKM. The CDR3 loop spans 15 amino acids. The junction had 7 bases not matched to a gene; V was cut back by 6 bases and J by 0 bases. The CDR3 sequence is CASSAPQGLNTEAFF. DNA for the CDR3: TGTGCCAGCAGCGCACCACAGGGGCTGAACACTGAAGCTTTCTTT.

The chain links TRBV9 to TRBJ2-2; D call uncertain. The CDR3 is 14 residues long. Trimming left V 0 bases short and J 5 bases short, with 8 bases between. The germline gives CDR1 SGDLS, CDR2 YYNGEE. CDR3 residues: CASSVGQATGELFF. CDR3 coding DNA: TGTGCCAGCAGCGTAGGGCAGGCTACCGGGGAGCTGTTTTTT.

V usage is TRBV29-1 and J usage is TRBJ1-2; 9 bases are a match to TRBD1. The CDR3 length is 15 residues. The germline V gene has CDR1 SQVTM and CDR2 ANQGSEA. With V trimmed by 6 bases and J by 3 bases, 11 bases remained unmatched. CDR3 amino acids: CSVPRGGQGYYGYTF. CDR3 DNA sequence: TGCAGCGTCCCCCGTGGGGGACAGGGTTACTATGGCTACACCTTC.

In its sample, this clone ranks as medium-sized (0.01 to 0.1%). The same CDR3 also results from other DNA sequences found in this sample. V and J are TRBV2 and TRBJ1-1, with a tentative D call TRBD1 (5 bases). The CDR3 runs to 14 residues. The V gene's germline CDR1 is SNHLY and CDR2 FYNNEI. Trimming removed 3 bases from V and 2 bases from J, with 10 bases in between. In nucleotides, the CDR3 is TGTGCCAGCAGTGAGGGGCAGCTAAACACTGAAGCTTTCTTT. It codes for CASSEGQLNTEAFF.

The CDR3 region is CASSPDRLLRGYTF. CDR3 coding DNA: TGTGCCAGCAGTCCCGACAGGCTCTTAAGGGGCTACACCTTC. The chain uses TRBV9 and TRBJ1-2; maybe TRBD1 (6 bases). V gave up 5 bases and J gave up 8 bases, with 19 bases separating them. Germline CDR1 and CDR2: SGDLS and YYNGEE. The CDR3 covers 14 residues.

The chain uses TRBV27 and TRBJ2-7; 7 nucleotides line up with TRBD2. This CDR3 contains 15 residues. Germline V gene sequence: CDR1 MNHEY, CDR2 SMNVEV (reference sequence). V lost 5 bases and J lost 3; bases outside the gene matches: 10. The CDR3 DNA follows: TGTGCCAGCAGTCCACGTGGAGGCGGGGGCTACGAGCAGTACTTC. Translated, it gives CASSPRGGGGYEQYF.

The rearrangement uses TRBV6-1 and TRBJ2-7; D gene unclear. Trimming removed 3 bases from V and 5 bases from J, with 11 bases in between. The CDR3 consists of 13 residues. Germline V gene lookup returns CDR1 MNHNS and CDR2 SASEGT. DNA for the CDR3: TGTGCCAGCAGTGATTCGGGTTGGGACGAGCAGTACTTC. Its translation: CASSDSGWDEQYF.

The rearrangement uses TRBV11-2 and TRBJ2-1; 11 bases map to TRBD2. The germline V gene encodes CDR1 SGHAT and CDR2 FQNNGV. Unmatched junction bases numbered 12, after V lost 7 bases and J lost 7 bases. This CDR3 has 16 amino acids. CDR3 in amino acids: CASNSWASGGSNEQFF. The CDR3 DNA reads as TGTGCCAGCAACTCCTGGGCTAGCGGGGGGTCAAATGAGCAGTTCTTC.

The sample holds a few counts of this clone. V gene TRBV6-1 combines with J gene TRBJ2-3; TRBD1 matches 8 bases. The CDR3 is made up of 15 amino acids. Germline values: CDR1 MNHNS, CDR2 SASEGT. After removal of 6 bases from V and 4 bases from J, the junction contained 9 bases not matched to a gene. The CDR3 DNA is TGTGCCAGCAGGGCAGACAGGGGTAACGCAGATACGCAGTATTTT. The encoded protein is CASRADRGNADTQYF.

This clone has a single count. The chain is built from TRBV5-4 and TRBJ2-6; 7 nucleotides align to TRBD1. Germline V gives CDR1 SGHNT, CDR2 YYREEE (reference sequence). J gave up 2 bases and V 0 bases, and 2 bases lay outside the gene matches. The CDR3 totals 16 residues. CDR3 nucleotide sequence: TGTGCCAGCAGCTTGGATCAGGGGGCTGGGGCCAACGTCCTGACTTTC. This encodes CASSLDQGAGANVLTF.

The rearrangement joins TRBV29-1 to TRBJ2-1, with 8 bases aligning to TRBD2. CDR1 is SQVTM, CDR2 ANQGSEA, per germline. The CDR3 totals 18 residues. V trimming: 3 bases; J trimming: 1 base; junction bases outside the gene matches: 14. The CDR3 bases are TGCAGCGTTGATGCCCGCCTTATTAGCGGGAAGTCCTACAATGAGCAGTTCTTC. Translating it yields CSVDARLISGKSYNEQFF.

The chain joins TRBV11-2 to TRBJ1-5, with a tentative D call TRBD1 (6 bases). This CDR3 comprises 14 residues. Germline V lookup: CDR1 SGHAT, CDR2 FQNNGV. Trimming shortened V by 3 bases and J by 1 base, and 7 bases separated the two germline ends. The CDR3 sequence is CASSLGASNQPQHF. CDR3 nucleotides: TGTGCCAGCAGCTTGGGGGCGAGCAATCAGCCCCAGCATTTT.

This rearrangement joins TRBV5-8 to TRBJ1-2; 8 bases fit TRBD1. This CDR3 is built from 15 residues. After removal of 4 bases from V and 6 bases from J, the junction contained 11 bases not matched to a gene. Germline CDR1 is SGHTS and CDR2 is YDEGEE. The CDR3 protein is CASSLRDRQTHGYTF. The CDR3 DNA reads TGTGCCAGCAGCCTCCGGGACAGGCAAACCCATGGCTACACCTTC.

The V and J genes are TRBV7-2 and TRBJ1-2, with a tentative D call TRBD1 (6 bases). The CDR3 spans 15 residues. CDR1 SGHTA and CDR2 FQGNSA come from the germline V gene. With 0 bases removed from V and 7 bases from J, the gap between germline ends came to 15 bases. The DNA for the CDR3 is TGTGCCAGCAGCTTAGCTGGGGGGGGGCTCGGTGGCTACACCTTC. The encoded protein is CASSLAGGGLGGYTF.